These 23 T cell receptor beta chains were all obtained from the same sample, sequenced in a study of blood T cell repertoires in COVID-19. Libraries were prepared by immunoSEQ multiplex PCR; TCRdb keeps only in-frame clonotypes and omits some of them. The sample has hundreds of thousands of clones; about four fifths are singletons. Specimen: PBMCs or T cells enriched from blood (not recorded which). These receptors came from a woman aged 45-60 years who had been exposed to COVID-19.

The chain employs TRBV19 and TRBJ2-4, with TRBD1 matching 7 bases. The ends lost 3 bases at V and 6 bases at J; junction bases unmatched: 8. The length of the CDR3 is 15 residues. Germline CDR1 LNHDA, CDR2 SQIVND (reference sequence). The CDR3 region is CASSIMDRYGNIQYF. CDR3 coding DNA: TGTGCCAGTAGTATCATGGACAGGTACGGAAACATTCAGTACTTC. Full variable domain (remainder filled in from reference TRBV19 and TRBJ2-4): DGGITQSPKYLFRKEGQNVTLSCEQNLNHDAMYWYRQDPGQGLRLIYYSQIVNDFQKGDIAEGYSVSREKKESFPLTVTSAQKNPTAFYLCASSIMDRYGNIQYFGAGTRLSVL.

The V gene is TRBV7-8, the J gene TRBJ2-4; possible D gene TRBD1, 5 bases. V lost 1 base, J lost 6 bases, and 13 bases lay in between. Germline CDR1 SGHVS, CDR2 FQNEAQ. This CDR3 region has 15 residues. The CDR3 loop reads CASSLGVQVGNIQYF. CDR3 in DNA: TGTGCCAGCAGCTTAGGTGTACAGGTTGGAAACATTCAGTACTTC.

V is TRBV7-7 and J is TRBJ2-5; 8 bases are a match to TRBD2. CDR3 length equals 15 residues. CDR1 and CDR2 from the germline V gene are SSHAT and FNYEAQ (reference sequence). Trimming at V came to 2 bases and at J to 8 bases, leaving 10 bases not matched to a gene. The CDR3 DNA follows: TGTGCCAGCAGCTTACAGCCGGGACTAGGCAGCACCCAGTACTTC. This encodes CASSLQPGLGSTQYF.

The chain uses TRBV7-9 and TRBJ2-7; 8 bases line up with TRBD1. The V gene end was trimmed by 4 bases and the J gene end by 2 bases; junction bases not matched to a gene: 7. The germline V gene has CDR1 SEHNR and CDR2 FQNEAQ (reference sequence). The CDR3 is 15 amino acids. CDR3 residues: CASSSDGQGPYEQYF. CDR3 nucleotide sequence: TGTGCCAGCAGCTCCGACGGACAGGGTCCCTACGAGCAGTACTTC. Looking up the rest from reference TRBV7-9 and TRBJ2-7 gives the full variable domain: DTGVSQNPRHKITKRGQNVTFRCDPISEHNRLYWYRQTLGQGPEFLTYFQNEAQLEKSRLLSDRFSAERPKGSFSTLEIQRTEQGDSAMYLCASSSDGQGPYEQYFGPGTRLTVT.

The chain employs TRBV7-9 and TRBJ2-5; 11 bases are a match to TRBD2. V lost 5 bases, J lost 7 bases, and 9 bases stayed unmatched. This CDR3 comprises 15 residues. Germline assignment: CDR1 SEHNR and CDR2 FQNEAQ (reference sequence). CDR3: CASSNRGLAAGTQYF. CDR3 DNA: TGTGCCAGCAGCAACCGGGGACTAGCGGCTGGGACCCAGTACTTC.

The CDR3 bases are TGTGCCAGCAGTTTAGGGAACAGGGGCTACGAGCAGTACTTC. Translated, it gives CASSLGNRGYEQYF. The chain joins TRBV28 to TRBJ2-7; TRBD1 matches 7 bases. The CDR3 has 14 residues. V was pared by 2 bases and J by 3 bases, with 4 bases of the junction left unmatched. Germline CDR1 MDHEN, CDR2 SYDVKM. Complete variable domain (other parts from reference TRBV28 and TRBJ2-7): DVKVTQSSRYLVKRTGEKVFLECVQDMDHENMFWYRQDPGLGLRLIYFSYDVKMKEKGDIPEGYSVSREKKERFSLILESASTNQTSMYLCASSLGNRGYEQYFGPGTRLTVT.

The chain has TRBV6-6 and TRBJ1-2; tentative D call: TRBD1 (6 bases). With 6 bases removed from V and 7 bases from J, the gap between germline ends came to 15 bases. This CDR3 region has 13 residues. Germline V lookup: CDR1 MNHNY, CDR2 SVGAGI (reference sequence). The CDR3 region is CASSPRQVFGYTF. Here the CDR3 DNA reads TGTGCCAGCAGCCCGCGACAGGTATTTGGCTACACCTTC.

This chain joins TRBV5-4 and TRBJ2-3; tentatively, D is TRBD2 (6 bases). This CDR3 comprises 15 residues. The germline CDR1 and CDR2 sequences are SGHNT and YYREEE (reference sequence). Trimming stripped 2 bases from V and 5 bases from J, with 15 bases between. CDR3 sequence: CASSFKMPGEDTQYF. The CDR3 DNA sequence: TGTGCCAGCAGCTTTAAGATGCCGGGGGAAGATACGCAGTATTTT.

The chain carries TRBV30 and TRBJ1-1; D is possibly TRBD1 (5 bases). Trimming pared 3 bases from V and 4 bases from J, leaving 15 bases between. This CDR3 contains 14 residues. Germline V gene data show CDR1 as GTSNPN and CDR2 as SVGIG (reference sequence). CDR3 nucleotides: TGTGCCTGGAGCCCGTATGGGGGAGGCACTGAAGCTTTCTTT. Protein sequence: CAWSPYGGGTEAFF.

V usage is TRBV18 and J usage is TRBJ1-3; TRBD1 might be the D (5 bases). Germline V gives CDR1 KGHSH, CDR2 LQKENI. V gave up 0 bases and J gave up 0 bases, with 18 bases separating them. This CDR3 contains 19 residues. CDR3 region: CASSPPFQGDHLSGNTIYF. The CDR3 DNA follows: TGTGCCAGCTCACCACCGTTCCAGGGCGACCACCTCTCTGGAAACACCATATATTTT.

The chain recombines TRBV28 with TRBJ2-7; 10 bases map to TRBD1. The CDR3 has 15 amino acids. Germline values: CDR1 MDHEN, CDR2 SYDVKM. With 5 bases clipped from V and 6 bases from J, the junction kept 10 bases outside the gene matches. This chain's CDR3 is CASSPPGTGALEQYF. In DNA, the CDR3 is TGTGCCAGCAGTCCTCCCGGGACAGGGGCACTCGAGCAGTACTTC.

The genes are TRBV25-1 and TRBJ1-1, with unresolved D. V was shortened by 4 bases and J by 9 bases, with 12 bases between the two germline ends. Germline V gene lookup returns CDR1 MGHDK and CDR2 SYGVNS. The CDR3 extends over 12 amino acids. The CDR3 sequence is CASSASPGKAFF. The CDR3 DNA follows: TGTGCCAGCAGTGCATCTCCCGGGAAAGCTTTCTTT.

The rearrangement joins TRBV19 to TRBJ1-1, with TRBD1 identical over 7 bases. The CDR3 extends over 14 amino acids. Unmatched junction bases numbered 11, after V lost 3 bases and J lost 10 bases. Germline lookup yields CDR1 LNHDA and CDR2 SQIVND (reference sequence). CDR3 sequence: CASSIVVTDRRAFF. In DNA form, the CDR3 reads TGTGCCAGTAGTATCGTAGTCACGGACAGGAGAGCTTTCTTT.

DNA of the CDR3: TGTGCCAGCAGCCGCCGCGGGGCGGGAAACACTGAAGCTTTCTTT. Translated: CASSRRGAGNTEAFF. The chain employs TRBV5-4 and TRBJ1-1, with D tentatively TRBD1 (5 bases). This CDR3 has 15 amino acids. CDR1 SGHNT and CDR2 YYREEE come from the germline V gene (reference sequence). The ends were cut back, 4 bases at V and 2 bases at J, with 15 bases in the middle.

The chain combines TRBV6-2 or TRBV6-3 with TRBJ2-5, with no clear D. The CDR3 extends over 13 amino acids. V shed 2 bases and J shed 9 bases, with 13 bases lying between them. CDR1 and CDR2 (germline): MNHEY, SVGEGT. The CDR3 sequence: CASSYGPVMAQYF. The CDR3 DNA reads TGTGCCAGCAGTTACGGCCCAGTCATGGCCCAGTACTTC.

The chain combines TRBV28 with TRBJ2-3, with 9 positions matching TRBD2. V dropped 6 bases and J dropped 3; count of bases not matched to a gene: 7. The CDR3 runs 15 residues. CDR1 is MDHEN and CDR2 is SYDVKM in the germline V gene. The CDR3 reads CASSVSGGGTDTQYF. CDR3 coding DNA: TGTGCCAGCAGCGTTAGCGGGGGCGGTACAGATACGCAGTATTTT.

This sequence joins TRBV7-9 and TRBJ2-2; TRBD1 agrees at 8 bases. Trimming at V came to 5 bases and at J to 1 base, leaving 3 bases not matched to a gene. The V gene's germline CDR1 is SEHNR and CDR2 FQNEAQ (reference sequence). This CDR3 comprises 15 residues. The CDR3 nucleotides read TGTGCCAGCAGCCTTGGACAGGGGAACACCGGGGAGCTGTTTTTT. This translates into CASSLGQGNTGELFF.

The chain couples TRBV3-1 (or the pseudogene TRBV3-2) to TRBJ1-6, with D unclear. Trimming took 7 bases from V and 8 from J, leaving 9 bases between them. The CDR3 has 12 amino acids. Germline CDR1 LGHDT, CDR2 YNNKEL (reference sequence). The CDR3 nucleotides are TGTGCCAGCACCGGGGATTATTCACCCCTCCACTTT. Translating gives CASTGDYSPLHF.

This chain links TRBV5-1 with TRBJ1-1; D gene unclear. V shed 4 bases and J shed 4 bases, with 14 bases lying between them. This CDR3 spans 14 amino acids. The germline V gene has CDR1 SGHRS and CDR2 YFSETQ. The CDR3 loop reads CASSPIAGSTEAFF. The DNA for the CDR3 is TGCGCCAGCAGCCCCATCGCTGGGAGCACTGAAGCTTTCTTT.

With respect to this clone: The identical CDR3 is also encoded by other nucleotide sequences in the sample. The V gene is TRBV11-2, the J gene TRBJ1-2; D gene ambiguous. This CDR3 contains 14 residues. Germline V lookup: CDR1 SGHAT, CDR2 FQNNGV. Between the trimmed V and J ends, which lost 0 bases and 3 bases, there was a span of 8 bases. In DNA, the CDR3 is TGTGCCAGCAGCTTAGATGGTACAGACTATGGCTACACCTTC. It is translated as CASSLDGTDYGYTF.

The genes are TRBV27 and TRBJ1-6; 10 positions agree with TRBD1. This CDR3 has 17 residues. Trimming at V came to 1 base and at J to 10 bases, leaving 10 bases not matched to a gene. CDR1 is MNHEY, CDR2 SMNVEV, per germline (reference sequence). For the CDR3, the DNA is TGTGCCAGCAGTTTATATCTATCCGGGACAGGGGTCTCACCCCTCCACTTT. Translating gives CASSLYLSGTGVSPLHF.

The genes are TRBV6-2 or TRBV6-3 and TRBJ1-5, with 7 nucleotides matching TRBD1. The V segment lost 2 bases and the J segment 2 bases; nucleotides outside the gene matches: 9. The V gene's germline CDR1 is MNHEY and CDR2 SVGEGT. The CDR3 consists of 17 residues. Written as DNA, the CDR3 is TGTGCCAGCAGTTACGCTCAGGGGGAGGCTGGCAATCAGCCCCAGCATTTT. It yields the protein CASSYAQGEAGNQPQHF.

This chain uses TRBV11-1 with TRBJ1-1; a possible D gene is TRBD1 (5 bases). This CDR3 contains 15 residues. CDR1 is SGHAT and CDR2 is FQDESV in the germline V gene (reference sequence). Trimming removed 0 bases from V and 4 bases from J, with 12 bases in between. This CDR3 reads CASSLATGVGTEAFF. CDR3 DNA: TGTGCCAGCAGCTTAGCGACGGGGGTCGGCACTGAAGCTTTCTTT.